This TCR beta chain was recovered during a study of identical twins. TCRdb fed the 5' RACE reads into MiXCR, producing one record per CDR3 protein. Counted here are more than 600,000 distinct CDR3 sequences, over 15% occurring once; the ten biggest clones make up under 15%. This CDR3 comprises 18 residues. This clonotype has just a few counts. One end of the junction does not line up with germline, which may come from a read error. This sample also belongs to another study, concerning T cells expressing NK-cell markers. That report adds: With respect to HCMV, seven of the eight sequenced donors were seropositive, and one was seronegative.

This TCR derives from a woman in her late teens or twenties in good health. The material sequenced was PBMCs. This chain uses TRBV12-3 or TRBV12-4 with TRBJ2-1; 8 bases fit TRBD1. The CDR3 bases are TGTGCCATCAGTTCAACCGGGACAGGCCTAAGCTCCTACAATGAGCAGTTCTTC. This gives the protein CAISSTGTGLSSYNEQFF.